The clone carrying this TCR beta chain was counted ten times or more. The target antigen is unknown. This record comes from a study of regulatory T cells in long-lasting Graves disease. Study context: Newly diagnosed Graves' patients had taken antithyroid drugs under 3 months.

Trimming removed 1 base from V and 2 bases from J, with 13 bases in between. The CDR3 has 16 residues. Germline V gene lookup returns CDR1 SGDLS and CDR2 YYNGEE. Time point noted: newly diagnosed GD, antithyroid drugs for less than 3 months. The TCR library used RNA extracted from PBMCs. CDR3 regions were amplified by Arm-PCR using iRepertoire HTBI primers to build TCR beta libraries. Authors' methods: The samples included under 75 TRBV and more than 12 TRBJ segments. TCRdb redid the calling of the multiplex PCR reads with MiXCR, one entry per CDR3 protein. The V and J calls, along with clone size, are taken from TCRdb and not from the paper's own processing. This table holds around 250,000 distinct CDR3 sequences, about a sixth found once. Study results and caveats: A greater number of public clonotypes (fewer than 3,000) was shared by persistent patients than by new patients (about 990). Owing to a sample size that was small, accuracy may have been reduced.

The chain employs TRBV9 and TRBJ1-5, with D unclear. The starting material was peripheral blood mononuclear cells (PBMCs), obtained at new diagnosis, from a patient treated with antithyroid drugs. The TCR comes from a female donor with Graves disease. The CDR3 sequence: CASSVQDYHRNQPQHF. The DNA for the CDR3 is TGTGCCAGCAGCGTACAGGACTACCATCGCAATCAGCCCCAGCATTTT.